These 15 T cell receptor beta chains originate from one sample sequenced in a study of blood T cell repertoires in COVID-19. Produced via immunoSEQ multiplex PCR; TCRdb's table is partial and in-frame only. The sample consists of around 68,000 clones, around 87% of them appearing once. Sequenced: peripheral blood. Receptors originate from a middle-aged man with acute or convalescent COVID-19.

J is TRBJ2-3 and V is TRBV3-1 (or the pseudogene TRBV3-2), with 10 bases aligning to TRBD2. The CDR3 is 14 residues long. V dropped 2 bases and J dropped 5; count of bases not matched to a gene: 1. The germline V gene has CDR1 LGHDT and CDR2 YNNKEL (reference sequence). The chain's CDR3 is CASSQLAGEDTQYF. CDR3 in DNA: TGTGCCAGCAGCCAACTAGCGGGAGAAGATACGCAGTATTTT.

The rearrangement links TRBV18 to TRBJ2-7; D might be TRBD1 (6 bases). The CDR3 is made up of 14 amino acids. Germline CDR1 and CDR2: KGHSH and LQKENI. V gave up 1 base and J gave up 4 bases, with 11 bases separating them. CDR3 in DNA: TGTGCCAGCTCACCACGGGGGCAGATTTACGAGCAGTACGTC. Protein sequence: CASSPRGQIYEQYV.

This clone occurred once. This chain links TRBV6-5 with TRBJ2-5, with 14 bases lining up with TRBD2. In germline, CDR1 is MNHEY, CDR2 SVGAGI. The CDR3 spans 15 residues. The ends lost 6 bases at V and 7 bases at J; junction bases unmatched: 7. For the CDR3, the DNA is TGTGCCAGCAGGGGACTAGCGGGGGCCTCATGGACCCAGTACTTC. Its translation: CASRGLAGASWTQYF.

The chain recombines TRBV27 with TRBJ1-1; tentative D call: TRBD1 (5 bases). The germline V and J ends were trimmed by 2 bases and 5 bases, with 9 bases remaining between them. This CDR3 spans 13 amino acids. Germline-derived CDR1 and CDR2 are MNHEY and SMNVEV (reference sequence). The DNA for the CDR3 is TGTGCCAGCAGTTTAGTTCGGGGGACTGAAGCTTTCTTT. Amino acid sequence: CASSLVRGTEAFF.

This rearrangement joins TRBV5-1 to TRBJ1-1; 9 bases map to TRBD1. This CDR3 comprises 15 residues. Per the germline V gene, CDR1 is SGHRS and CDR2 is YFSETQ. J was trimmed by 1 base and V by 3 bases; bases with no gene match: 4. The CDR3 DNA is TGCGCCAGCAGCTCCGAGACAGGGGGGAACACTGAAGCTTTCTTT. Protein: CASSSETGGNTEAFF.

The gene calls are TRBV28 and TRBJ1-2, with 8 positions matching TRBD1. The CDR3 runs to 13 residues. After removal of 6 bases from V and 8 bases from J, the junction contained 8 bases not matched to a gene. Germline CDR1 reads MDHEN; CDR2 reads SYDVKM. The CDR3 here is CASSPRTGSGYTF. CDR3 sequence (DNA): TGTGCCAGCAGCCCCCGGACAGGGTCCGGCTACACCTTC.

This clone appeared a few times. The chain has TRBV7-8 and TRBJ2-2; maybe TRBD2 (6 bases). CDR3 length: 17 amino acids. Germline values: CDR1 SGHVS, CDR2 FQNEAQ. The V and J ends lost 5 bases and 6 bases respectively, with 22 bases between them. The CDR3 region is CASSLLSTSYDAGELFF. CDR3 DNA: TGTGCCAGCAGCCTACTCTCAACTAGCTATGACGCCGGGGAGCTGTTTTTT.

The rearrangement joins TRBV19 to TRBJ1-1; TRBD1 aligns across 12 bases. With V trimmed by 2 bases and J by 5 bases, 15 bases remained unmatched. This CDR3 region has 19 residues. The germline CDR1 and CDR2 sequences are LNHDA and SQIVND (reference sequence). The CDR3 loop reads CASSIRRDRGRGQGTEAFF. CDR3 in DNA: TGTGCCAGTAGTATACGACGGGACAGGGGGCGCGGACAGGGTACTGAAGCTTTCTTT.

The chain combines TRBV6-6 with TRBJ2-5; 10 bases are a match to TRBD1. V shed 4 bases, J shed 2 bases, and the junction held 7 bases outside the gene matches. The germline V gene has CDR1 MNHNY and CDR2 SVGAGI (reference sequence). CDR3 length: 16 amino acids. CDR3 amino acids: CASSLGQGGYQETQYF. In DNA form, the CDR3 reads TGTGCCAGCAGTTTAGGACAGGGGGGCTATCAAGAGACCCAGTACTTC.

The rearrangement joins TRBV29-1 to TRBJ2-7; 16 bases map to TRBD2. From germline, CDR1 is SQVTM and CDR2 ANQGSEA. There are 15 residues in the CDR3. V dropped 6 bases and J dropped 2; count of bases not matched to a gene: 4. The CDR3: CSVLGLAGGAYEQYF. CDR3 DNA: TGCAGCGTCCTGGGACTAGCGGGAGGGGCCTACGAGCAGTACTTC.

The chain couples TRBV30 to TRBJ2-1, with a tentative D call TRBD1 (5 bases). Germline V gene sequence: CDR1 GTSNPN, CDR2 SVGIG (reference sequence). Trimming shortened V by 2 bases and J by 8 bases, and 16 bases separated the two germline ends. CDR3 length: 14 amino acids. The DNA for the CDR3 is TGTGCCTGGAGTCCAGGGCGACAGTCTCATGAGCAGTTCTTC. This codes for CAWSPGRQSHEQFF. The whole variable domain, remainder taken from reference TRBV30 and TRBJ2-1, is SQTIHQWPATLVQPVGSPLSLECTVEGTSNPNLYWYRQAAGRGLQLLFYSVGIGQISSEVPQNLSASRPQDRQFILSSKKLLLSDSGFYLCAWSPGRQSHEQFFGPGTRLTVL.

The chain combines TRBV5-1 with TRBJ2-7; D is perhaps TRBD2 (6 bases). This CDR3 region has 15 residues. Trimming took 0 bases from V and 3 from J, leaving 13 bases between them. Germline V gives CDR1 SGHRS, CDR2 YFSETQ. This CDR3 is CASSLDLARLYEQYF. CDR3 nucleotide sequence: TGCGCCAGCAGCTTGGATCTAGCGAGACTCTACGAGCAGTACTTC.

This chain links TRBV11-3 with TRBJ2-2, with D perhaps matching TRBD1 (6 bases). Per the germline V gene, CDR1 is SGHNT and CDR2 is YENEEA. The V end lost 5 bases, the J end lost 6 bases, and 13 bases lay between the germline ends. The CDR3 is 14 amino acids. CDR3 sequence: CASSNRADSGELFF. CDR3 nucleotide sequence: TGTGCCAGCAGCAACAGGGCCGACTCCGGGGAGCTGTTTTTT.

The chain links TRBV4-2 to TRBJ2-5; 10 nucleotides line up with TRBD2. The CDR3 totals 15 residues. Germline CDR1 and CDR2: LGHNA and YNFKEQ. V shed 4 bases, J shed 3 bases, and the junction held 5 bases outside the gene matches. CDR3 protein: CASSPQTSGEETQYF. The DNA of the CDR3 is TGTGCCAGCAGCCCACAAACTAGCGGGGAAGAGACCCAGTACTTC.

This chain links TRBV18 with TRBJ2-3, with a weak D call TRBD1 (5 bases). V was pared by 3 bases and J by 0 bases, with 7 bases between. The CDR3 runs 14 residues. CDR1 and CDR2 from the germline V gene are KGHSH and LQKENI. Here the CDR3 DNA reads TGTGCCAGCTCACCGGGGCAGAGCACAGATACGCAGTATTTT. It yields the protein CASSPGQSTDTQYF.